This T cell receptor beta chain is from a study of early T cells in non-severe SARS-CoV-2 infection listed by TCRdb under 2021. Study-level background: TCR sequencing used bulk RNA from unsorted whole blood, so alpha and beta chains could not be paired.

In its sample, this clonotype was seen a few times. No antigen is known for it. Nothing much larger sits one base from this clone, and base qualities are not available. The library was generated by 5' RACE. Sequencing took place on a NextSeq 500. To correct for sequencing error and PCR bias, the TCR library protocol tagged individual cDNA molecules with unique molecular identifiers. TCR alpha and beta chains were both sequenced, and the abundances of alpha and beta sequences in each sample were closely correlated with each other. The authors processed their data as follows. Decombinator V4 was used to perform V gene, J gene and CDR3 annotation of TCR sequences. Expanded TCRs were defined as changing significantly between any two time points under a Poisson model with p below 0.0001. TCR abundances were normalised to the total number of TCRs sequenced per sample and were expressed as counts per million. A search of VDJdb, accessed on 1 November 2021, was run for TCRs annotated to CMV, EBV and SARS-CoV-2, with TCRs annotated for multiple antigens excluded. Starting from the raw public reads, TCRdb applied fastp trimming at Q25, assembled clones with MiXCR and retained in-frame beta chains. Identical CDR3 protein sequences are pooled into one entry, listed with their most common genes and DNA. The V and J calls, along with clone size, are taken from TCRdb and not from the paper's own processing. The sample has fewer than 65,000 distinct CDR3 sequences on record, about 9.3% of them singletons. The ten largest clones take up just under 15% of the sample.

Study-level results and caveats: Matching against VDJdb was skewed toward anti-spike CD8 responses, likely underestimated virus-specific expansions, and missed private and CD4 specificities.

Set within a cohort of healthcare workers in London, UK, this nested case-control study involved weekly PCR testing of nasopharyngeal swabs along with blood sampling. Healthcare workers were recruited between 23 and 31 March 2020, during the week of the UK lockdown, and were followed weekly for up to about 15 weeks. The sample consisted of whole blood. This sequence was found in an adult who was a healthcare worker with PCR-confirmed SARS-CoV-2 infection or an uninfected control (not recorded which).

This receptor carries the CDR3 CASSLLTGTVSTGELFF. The DNA reads as follows: TGTGCCAGCAGCCTCCTGACAGGGACTGTCAGCACCGGGGAGCTGTTTTTT. The sequence is built from TRBV7-2 and TRBJ2-2; tentative D gene TRBD1, with 7 bases matching. From the germline V gene, CDR1 is SGHTA and CDR2 is FQGNSA. The trim is 5 bases for V and 4 bases for J, with a gap of 20 bases between the germline ends. The CDR3 runs 17 amino acids, cysteine and phenylalanine included. This entry keeps only the CDR3 DNA: 51 bases, framed from base 1.